Listed below are T cell receptor beta chains from one sample, sequenced in a study of blood T cell repertoires in COVID-19. Repertoires were generated with immunoSEQ multiplex PCR, while TCRdb's copy carries only in-frame clones and drops some. The sample holds about 73,000 clones, roughly 88% seen once. The sample comprised peripheral blood. The receptors shown here come from a man older than 75 with active or convalescent COVID-19. CDR3s include the opening cysteine and the closing phenylalanine or tryptophan. The D gene is left open where the match is weak. For some rows the clone size is stated as once, few or many, or as a class when expanded; others skip it.

V: TRBV5-5
size: -
J: TRBJ1-2
D: TRBD1
CDR3: CASSQQGNYGYTF
DNA: TGTGCCAGCAGCCAACAGGGGAACTATGGCTACACCTTC

V: TRBV15
size: -
J: TRBJ2-2
D: -
CDR3: CATSSFSGELFF
DNA: TGTGCCACCAGCAGCTTCTCCGGGGAGCTGTTTTTT

V: TRBV6-1
size: -
J: TRBJ1-5
D: TRBD1
CDR3: CASSVSGQGFSSNQPQHF
DNA: TGTGCCAGCAGTGTTTCTGGACAGGGTTTTTCTAGCAATCAGCCCCAGCATTTT

V: TRBV9
size: -
J: TRBJ2-1
D: TRBD2
CDR3: CASSAPGTSGRLTSYNEQFF
DNA: TGTGCCAGCAGCGCTCCCGGGACTAGCGGGAGGCTAACTTCCTACAATGAGCAGTTCTTC

V: TRBV12-3/TRBV12-4
size: -
J: TRBJ1-1
D: -
CDR3: CASSTGQNTEAFF
DNA: TGTGCCAGCAGTACGGGACAGAACACTGAAGCTTTCTTT

V: TRBV19
size: once
J: TRBJ1-4
D: -
CDR3: CASTGRVGEKLFF
DNA: TGTGCCAGTACGGGCAGGGTGGGGGAAAAACTGTTTTTT

V: TRBV14
size: few
J: TRBJ1-6
D: -
CDR3: CASSPRRRGSPLHF
DNA: TGTGCCAGCAGCCCCCGGAGGAGAGGCTCACCCCTCCACTTT

V: TRBV3-1/TRBV3-2
size: -
J: TRBJ1-4
D: TRBD1
CDR3: CASSRTSIGGGEKLFF
DNA: TGTGCCAGCAGCCGAACAAGCATAGGGGGCGGTGAAAAACTGTTTTTT

V: TRBV5-1
size: few
J: TRBJ2-7
D: TRBD1
CDR3: CASTRTGMDEQYF
DNA: TGCGCCAGCACACGGACAGGGATGGACGAGCAGTACTTC

V: TRBV5-1
size: -
J: TRBJ2-3
D: TRBD2
CDR3: CASSLLLAGVASGDTQYF
DNA: TGCGCCAGCAGCTTGCTTCTAGCGGGAGTTGCTTCAGGAGATACGCAGTATTTT

V: TRBV7-8
size: -
J: TRBJ1-5
D: -
CDR3: CASSLAAGGAQHF
DNA: TGTGCCAGCAGCTTAGCGGCCGGGGGAGCCCAGCATTTT

V: TRBV30
size: -
J: TRBJ1-1
D: TRBD1
CDR3: CAWLQGANTEAFF
DNA: TGTGCCTGGTTACAGGGGGCTAATACTGAAGCTTTCTTT

V: TRBV11-3
size: -
J: TRBJ2-1
D: TRBD1
CDR3: CASNLQTGHSYNEQFF
DNA: TGTGCCAGCAACCTTCAGACAGGGCACTCCTACAATGAGCAGTTCTTC

V: TRBV6-6
size: once
J: TRBJ2-3
D: TRBD2
CDR3: CASKRAGAGDTQYF
DNA: TGTGCCAGCAAGCGAGCGGGGGCGGGGGATACGCAGTATTTT

V: TRBV2
size: -
J: TRBJ1-2
D: -
CDR3: CASSRGRDYGYTF
DNA: TGTGCCAGCAGCAGGGGCAGAGACTATGGCTACACCTTC

V: TRBV18
size: -
J: TRBJ1-1
D: TRBD1
CDR3: CASSPSGTGMNTEAFF
DNA: TGTGCCAGCTCACCTTCCGGGACAGGAATGAACACTGAAGCTTTCTTT

V: TRBV7-2
size: -
J: TRBJ2-5
D: -
CDR3: CASSLAGTAIWETQYF
DNA: TGTGCCAGCAGCTTAGCCGGGACTGCCATTTGGGAGACCCAGTACTTC

V: TRBV30
size: -
J: TRBJ1-1
D: -
CDR3: CAWKEGPNTEAFF
DNA: TGTGCCTGGAAGGAGGGGCCTAACACTGAAGCTTTCTTT

V: TRBV6-6
size: -
J: TRBJ1-2
D: TRBD1
CDR3: CASSYDAGTGYYGYTF
DNA: TGTGCCAGCAGTTACGACGCCGGGACAGGGTACTATGGCTACACCTTC

V: TRBV28
size: -
J: TRBJ1-2
D: TRBD1
CDR3: CASSLSEGASYGYTF
DNA: TGTGCCAGCAGTTTATCGGAGGGGGCTAGCTATGGCTACACCTTC

V: TRBV6-2/TRBV6-3
size: -
J: TRBJ2-5
D: TRBD2
CDR3: CASSSGLAGEETQYF
DNA: TGTGCCAGCAGTTCCGGACTAGCGGGAGAAGAGACCCAGTACTTC

V: TRBV4-2
size: -
J: TRBJ2-7
D: TRBD1
CDR3: CASSQDPRDSFYEQYF
DNA: TGTGCCAGCAGCCAAGATCCCCGGGACAGCTTCTACGAGCAGTACTTC

V: TRBV2
size: -
J: TRBJ2-1
D: -
CDR3: CASSENAPINEQFF
DNA: TGTGCCAGCAGTGAGAATGCGCCAATCAATGAGCAGTTCTTC

V: TRBV11-2
size: -
J: TRBJ2-3
D: TRBD2
CDR3: CASSIRTSGGTGGTDTQYF
DNA: TGTGCCAGCAGCATCCGGACTAGCGGGGGGACCGGGGGCACAGATACGCAGTATTTT

V: TRBV24-1
size: -
J: TRBJ1-5
D: -
CDR3: CATSDRGPNQPQHF
DNA: TGTGCCACCAGTGACAGGGGCCCCAATCAGCCCCAGCATTTT

V: TRBV7-9
size: once
J: TRBJ1-4
D: -
CDR3: CASSPQGNAEKLFF
DNA: TGTGCCAGCAGCCCTCAGGGGAATGCTGAAAAACTGTTTTTT

V: TRBV5-1
size: -
J: TRBJ1-1
D: -
CDR3: CASSLPPFGRGTEAFF
DNA: TGCGCCAGCAGCTTACCCCCATTTGGGCGGGGCACTGAAGCTTTCTTT

V: TRBV5-1
size: -
J: TRBJ2-6
D: -
CDR3: CASSRTGPGANVLTF
DNA: TGCGCCAGCAGCCGAACAGGGCCTGGGGCCAACGTCCTGACTTTC

V: TRBV6-2/TRBV6-3
size: -
J: TRBJ2-3
D: TRBD2
CDR3: CASSQPLAGGYPDTQYF
DNA: TGTGCCAGCAGTCAACCCCTAGCGGGAGGCTACCCAGATACGCAGTATTTT

V: TRBV15
size: -
J: TRBJ2-1
D: TRBD2
CDR3: CATRGGLAYEEQFF
DNA: TGTGCCACCCGGGGGGGCCTAGCATACGAAGAGCAGTTCTTC

V: TRBV4-1
size: -
J: TRBJ2-7
D: TRBD2
CDR3: CASSQPTSGTYEQYF
DNA: TGCGCCAGCAGTCAGCCGACTAGCGGGACCTACGAGCAGTACTTC

V: TRBV11-2
size: few
J: TRBJ2-7
D: -
CDR3: CASSLERTRSEQYF
DNA: TGTGCCAGCAGCTTAGAGAGGACAAGATCCGAGCAGTACTTC

V: TRBV19
size: -
J: TRBJ2-3
D: -
CDR3: CASSISTGRDTQYF
DNA: TGTGCCAGTAGTATTAGCACGGGTCGAGATACGCAGTATTTT

V: TRBV19
size: few
J: TRBJ2-2
D: -
CDR3: CASSVRQLPTGELFF
DNA: TGTGCCAGTAGTGTAAGACAGTTGCCCACCGGGGAGCTGTTTTTT

V: TRBV3-1/TRBV3-2
size: -
J: TRBJ2-1
D: TRBD2
CDR3: CASSLPTSGSSEQFF
DNA: TGTGCCAGCAGCCTCCCGACTAGCGGGAGCTCTGAGCAGTTCTTC

V: TRBV7-2
size: -
J: TRBJ1-1
D: -
CDR3: CASSFTRQNTEAFF
DNA: TGTGCCAGCAGCTTTACGAGACAGAACACTGAAGCTTTCTTT

V: TRBV19
size: -
J: TRBJ1-4
D: -
CDR3: CASSTDWATNEKLFF
DNA: TGTGCCAGTAGTACCGACTGGGCAACTAATGAAAAACTGTTTTTT

V: TRBV30
size: -
J: TRBJ1-2
D: -
CDR3: CAWHRTEERGGYTF
DNA: TGTGCCTGGCACCGGACAGAGGAACGGGGAGGCTACACCTTC

V: TRBV6-1
size: -
J: TRBJ1-2
D: -
CDR3: CASSEPEANYGYTF
DNA: TGTGCCAGCAGTGAGCCAGAAGCTAACTATGGCTACACCTTC

V: TRBV28
size: once
J: TRBJ2-1
D: TRBD2
CDR3: CASIEGLAGANEQFF
DNA: TGTGCCAGCATCGAGGGACTAGCGGGAGCTAATGAGCAGTTCTTC

V: TRBV3-1/TRBV3-2
size: -
J: TRBJ2-7
D: TRBD1
CDR3: CASSQDGDRGLYEQYF
DNA: TGTGCCAGCAGCCAAGATGGGGACAGGGGTCTCTACGAGCAGTACTTC

V: TRBV7-8
size: once
J: TRBJ2-5
D: TRBD2
CDR3: CASSLRGRAGETQYF
DNA: TGTGCCAGCAGCTTACGAGGGAGGGCCGGGGAGACCCAGTACTTC

V: TRBV19
size: -
J: TRBJ1-2
D: -
CDR3: CASSSRGRVGGYTF
DNA: TGTGCCAGTAGCTCCCGCGGGAGGGTGGGAGGCTACACCTTC

V: TRBV6-5
size: once
J: TRBJ1-5
D: -
CDR3: CASQQGFGQPQHF
DNA: TGTGCCAGTCAGCAGGGATTTGGCCAGCCCCAGCATTTT

V: TRBV5-1
size: -
J: TRBJ2-5
D: -
CDR3: CASSFGNQETQYF
DNA: TGCGCCAGCAGCTTTGGCAACCAAGAGACCCAGTACTTC

V: TRBV28
size: -
J: TRBJ2-7
D: TRBD1
CDR3: CASSHGTGFYEQYF
DNA: TGTGCCAGCAGTCACGGGACAGGGTTCTACGAGCAGTACTTC

V: TRBV6-5
size: -
J: TRBJ1-3
D: TRBD1
CDR3: CASRGQGTGNTIYF
DNA: TGTGCCAGCAGAGGACAGGGAACTGGAAACACCATATATTTT

V: TRBV2
size: -
J: TRBJ2-4
D: TRBD2
CDR3: CASSDLAVAKNIQYF
DNA: TGTGCCAGCAGTGATCTAGCGGTAGCCAAAAACATTCAGTACTTC

V: TRBV29-1
size: once
J: TRBJ2-1
D: TRBD1
CDR3: CSGGHRGAYNEQFF
DNA: TGCAGCGGGGGCCACAGGGGGGCCTACAATGAGCAGTTCTTC

V: TRBV28
size: -
J: TRBJ1-2
D: -
CDR3: CASSLPRNYGYTF
DNA: TGTGCCAGCAGCCTACCCAGGAACTATGGCTACACCTTC

V: TRBV18
size: -
J: TRBJ1-1
D: -
CDR3: CASSPWTETREAFF
DNA: TGTGCCAGCTCACCATGGACAGAGACTCGAGAAGCTTTCTTT

V: TRBV7-9
size: -
J: TRBJ2-3
D: TRBD1
CDR3: CASSRLSRGGGTDTQYF
DNA: TGTGCCAGCAGCCGATTATCGAGAGGGGGCGGCACAGATACGCAGTATTTT

V: TRBV24-1
size: -
J: TRBJ2-5
D: TRBD1
CDR3: CATSDLPPGQRFQETQYF
DNA: TGTGCCACCAGTGATTTGCCCCCGGGACAGAGGTTTCAAGAGACCCAGTACTTC

V: TRBV6-6
size: -
J: TRBJ1-5
D: -
CDR3: CASSYPTSRAGQPQHF
DNA: TGTGCCAGCAGTTACCCCACTAGCAGGGCTGGTCAGCCCCAGCATTTT

V: TRBV11-2
size: -
J: TRBJ1-1
D: TRBD1
CDR3: CASSLGRDRRFMNTEAFF
DNA: TGTGCCAGCAGCTTAGGTCGGGACAGGCGCTTCATGAACACTGAAGCTTTCTTT

V: TRBV30
size: -
J: TRBJ1-1
D: -
CDR3: CAWKEGWNTEAFF
DNA: TGTGCCTGGAAGGAGGGTTGGAACACTGAAGCTTTCTTT

V: TRBV28
size: -
J: TRBJ1-2
D: -
CDR3: CASSPAQYYGYTF
DNA: TGTGCCAGCAGCCCCGCACAGTACTATGGCTACACCTTC

V: TRBV23-1
size: -
J: TRBJ2-3
D: -
CDR3: CASSQSLRQITDTQYF
DNA: TGCGCCAGCAGTCAATCGTTGCGGCAGATCACAGATACGCAGTATTTT

V: TRBV5-1
size: few
J: TRBJ1-4
D: -
CDR3: CASSPWERNEKLFF
DNA: TGCGCCAGCAGCCCCTGGGAGCGTAATGAAAAACTGTTTTTT

V: TRBV5-1
size: -
J: TRBJ1-2
D: -
CDR3: CASSLRGANYGYTF
DNA: TGCGCCAGCAGCCTCCGGGGGGCTAACTATGGCTACACCTTC